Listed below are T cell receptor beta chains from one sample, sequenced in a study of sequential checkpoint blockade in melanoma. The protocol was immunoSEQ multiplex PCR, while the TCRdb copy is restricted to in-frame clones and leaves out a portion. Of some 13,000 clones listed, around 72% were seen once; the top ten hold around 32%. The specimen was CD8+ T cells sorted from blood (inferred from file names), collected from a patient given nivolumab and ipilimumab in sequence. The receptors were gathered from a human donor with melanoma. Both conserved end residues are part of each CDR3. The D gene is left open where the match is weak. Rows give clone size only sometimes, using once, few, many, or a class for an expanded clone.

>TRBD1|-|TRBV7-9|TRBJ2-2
CANRDRGTGELFF
TGTGCCAACAGGGACAGAGGAACCGGGGAGCTGTTTTTT
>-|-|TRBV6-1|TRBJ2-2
CASSVGQNTGELFF
TGTGCCAGCAGCGTTGGACAGAACACCGGGGAGCTGTTTTTT
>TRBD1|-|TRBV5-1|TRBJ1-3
CASSSGTGASISGNTIYF
TGCGCCAGCAGCTCCGGGACAGGGGCCTCTATCTCTGGAAACACCATATATTTT
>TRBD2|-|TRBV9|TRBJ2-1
CASSVAGTSGDEQFF
TGTGCCAGCAGCGTCGCCGGGACTAGTGGCGATGAGCAGTTCTTC
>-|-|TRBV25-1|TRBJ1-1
CASSLGGQPGEAFF
TGTGCCAGCAGTTTGGGGGGGCAACCGGGTGAAGCTTTCTTT
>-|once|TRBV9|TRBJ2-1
CASSAHSNEQFF
TGTGCCAGCAGCGCCCATAGCAATGAGCAGTTCTTC
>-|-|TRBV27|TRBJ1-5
CASSLQGQPQHF
TGTGCCAGCAGTTTACAGGGTCAGCCCCAGCATTTT
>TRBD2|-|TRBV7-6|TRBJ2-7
CASSSPRGGGSGEQYF
TGTGCCAGCAGCTCCCCGAGGGGAGGCGGGAGCGGGGAGCAGTACTTC
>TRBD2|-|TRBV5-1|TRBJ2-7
CASSFGTSGVYEQYF
TGCGCCAGCAGCTTCGGGACTAGCGGGGTCTACGAGCAGTACTTC
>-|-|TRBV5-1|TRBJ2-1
CASSPRGAQLNEQFF
TGCGCCAGCAGCCCCCGGGGGGCCCAACTTAATGAGCAGTTCTTC
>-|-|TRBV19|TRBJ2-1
CASSISEALSYNEQFF
TGTGCCAGTAGTATATCGGAGGCGCTATCGTACAATGAGCAGTTCTTC
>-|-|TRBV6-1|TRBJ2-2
CASSERAGQSGELFF
TGTGCCAGCAGTGAACGCGCGGGACAGTCCGGGGAGCTGTTTTTT
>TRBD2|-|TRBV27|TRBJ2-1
CASSSSGLYNEQFF
TGTGCCAGCAGTTCTAGCGGGTTATACAATGAGCAGTTCTTC
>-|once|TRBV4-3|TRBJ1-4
CASSQDLLTNEKLFF
TGCGCCAGCAGCCAAGATCTCTTAACTAATGAAAAACTGTTTTTT
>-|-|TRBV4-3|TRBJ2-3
CASSQGRGTDTQYF
TGCGCCAGCAGCCAAGGGAGAGGCACAGATACGCAGTATTTT
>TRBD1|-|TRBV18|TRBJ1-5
CASSLTGASILSNQPQHF
TGTGCCAGCTCATTAACAGGGGCCTCAATCCTTAGCAATCAGCCCCAGCATTTT
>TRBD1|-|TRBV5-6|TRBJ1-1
CASSTDRGPEAFF
TGTGCCAGCAGCACTGACAGGGGGCCTGAAGCTTTCTTT
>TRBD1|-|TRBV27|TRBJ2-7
CASSPGQGPQGEQYF
TGTGCCAGCAGCCCGGGACAGGGGCCCCAGGGAGAGCAGTACTTC